Listed below are T cell receptor beta chains from one sample, sequenced in a study of blood T cell repertoires in COVID-19. Profiling relied on immunoSEQ multiplex PCR, and the TCRdb table lists in-frame clones only, not all of them. In the table there are just under 65,000 clones, approximately 86% of which are singletons. Sequenced input: peripheral blood. The receptor source for this set is a man aged 40-50 years with acute or convalescent COVID-19. Both conserved end residues are part of each CDR3. Fields, in order: clone size, J gene, D gene, V gene, CDR3 length, CDR3 protein, CDR3 DNA. The D gene is left open where the match is weak. The size field is filled for only some rows; it gives once, few, many or a size class.

size: NA
J: TRBJ1-5
D: NA
V: TRBV7-2
length: 15
CDR3: CASSQIPLNSQPQHF
DNA: TGTGCCAGCAGCCAAATACCCCTCAATAGTCAGCCCCAGCATTTT

size: NA
J: TRBJ1-5
D: TRBD1
V: TRBV6-5
length: 15
CDR3: CASSYQQGADQPQHF
DNA: TGTGCCAGCAGTTACCAACAGGGGGCGGATCAGCCCCAGCATTTT

size: few
J: TRBJ1-1
D: NA
V: TRBV7-9
length: 15
CDR3: CASSLQGMENTEAFF
DNA: TGTGCCAGCAGCTTACAGGGGATGGAGAACACTGAAGCTTTCTTT

size: NA
J: TRBJ1-5
D: TRBD1
V: TRBV6-4
length: 14
CDR3: CASRGDRGDQPQHF
DNA: TGTGCCAGCAGGGGGGACAGGGGCGATCAGCCCCAGCATTTT

size: NA
J: TRBJ1-2
D: NA
V: TRBV27
length: 16
CDR3: CASSFVPPSLGYGYTF
DNA: TGTGCCAGCAGTTTTGTGCCCCCGTCCCTAGGCTATGGCTACACCTTC

size: NA
J: TRBJ2-5
D: NA
V: TRBV9
length: 19
CDR3: CASSVGGGGSFPPEETQYF
DNA: TGTGCCAGCAGCGTAGGAGGAGGTGGCAGTTTTCCACCCGAAGAGACCCAGTACTTC

size: NA
J: TRBJ1-6
D: NA
V: TRBV6-5
length: 14
CDR3: CASNGGRPNSPLHF
DNA: TGTGCCAGCAACGGGGGAAGGCCGAATTCACCCCTCCACTTT

size: NA
J: TRBJ1-1
D: TRBD1
V: TRBV28
length: 15
CDR3: CASTWDRGSRTEAFF
DNA: TGTGCCAGCACCTGGGACAGGGGGAGTAGGACTGAAGCTTTCTTT

size: NA
J: TRBJ2-5
D: TRBD2
V: TRBV29-1
length: 15
CDR3: CSVLRTSGVGETQYF
DNA: TGCAGCGTTTTACGGACTAGCGGGGTTGGGGAGACCCAGTACTTC

size: NA
J: TRBJ1-2
D: NA
V: TRBV19
length: 14
CDR3: CASKGSRGNYGYTF
DNA: TGTGCCAGTAAAGGGTCTCGCGGGAACTATGGCTACACCTTC

size: NA
J: TRBJ1-4
D: TRBD1
V: TRBV7-8
length: 14
CDR3: CASSPGTGSEKLFF
DNA: TGTGCCAGCAGCCCTGGGACAGGAAGTGAAAAACTGTTTTTT

size: NA
J: TRBJ1-2
D: NA
V: TRBV7-2
length: 14
CDR3: CASSRDTGDFGYTF
DNA: TGTGCCAGCAGTCGGGACACCGGGGATTTTGGCTACACCTTC

size: few
J: TRBJ2-2
D: NA
V: TRBV27
length: 16
CDR3: CASTKGAGLRTGELFF
DNA: TGTGCCAGCACCAAGGGTGCGGGGTTACGAACCGGGGAGCTGTTTTTT

size: NA
J: TRBJ2-1
D: NA
V: TRBV4-2
length: 14
CDR3: CASCIEGFWNEQFF
DNA: TGTGCCAGCTGTATAGAGGGCTTTTGGAATGAGCAGTTCTTC

size: NA
J: TRBJ2-7
D: TRBD2
V: TRBV6-5
length: 15
CDR3: CASREGLEESYEQYF
DNA: TGTGCTTCGCGAGAGGGACTAGAGGAGTCCTACGAGCAGTACTTC

size: NA
J: TRBJ2-1
D: TRBD2
V: TRBV3-1/TRBV3-2
length: 19
CDR3: CASSQWTSGGPKSRNEQFF
DNA: TGTGCCAGCAGCCAATGGACTAGCGGGGGGCCCAAGAGTCGAAATGAGCAGTTCTTC

size: NA
J: TRBJ1-5
D: TRBD1
V: TRBV4-1
length: 18
CDR3: CASSQTSLRGQGNQPQHF
DNA: TGCGCCAGCAGCCAGACCTCCCTCAGGGGACAGGGTAATCAGCCCCAGCATTTT

size: NA
J: TRBJ2-3
D: TRBD1
V: TRBV19
length: 14
CDR3: CASRRTGSTDTQYF
DNA: TGTGCCAGTAGGCGGACAGGGAGTACAGATACGCAGTATTTT

size: NA
J: TRBJ1-2
D: TRBD1
V: TRBV5-1
length: 16
CDR3: CASSLSMGTGVSGYTF
DNA: TGCGCCAGCAGCTTGAGTATGGGGACAGGGGTTTCTGGCTACACCTTC

size: NA
J: TRBJ2-7
D: NA
V: TRBV12-3/TRBV12-4
length: 13
CDR3: CASSSDRLYEQYF
DNA: TGTGCCAGCAGTTCGGACAGACTTTACGAGCAGTACTTC

size: NA
J: TRBJ1-1
D: NA
V: TRBV5-1
length: 15
CDR3: CASSFQTGYLTEAFF
DNA: TGCGCCAGCAGCTTCCAAACAGGGTATTTAACTGAAGCTTTCTTT

size: NA
J: TRBJ1-4
D: TRBD1
V: TRBV28
length: 16
CDR3: CASSLPGQGVSEKLFF
DNA: TGTGCCAGCAGTTTACCTGGACAGGGCGTAAGTGAAAAACTGTTTTTT

size: NA
J: TRBJ1-1
D: TRBD1
V: TRBV30
length: 14
CDR3: CAWRGDREAGEAFF
DNA: TGTGCCTGGAGGGGGGACAGGGAGGCGGGTGAAGCTTTCTTT

size: NA
J: TRBJ1-5
D: TRBD1
V: TRBV27
length: 15
CDR3: CASSFPGQGNQPQHF
DNA: TGTGCCAGCAGCTTCCCGGGACAGGGTAACCAGCCCCAGCATTTT

size: NA
J: TRBJ2-4
D: NA
V: TRBV10-1
length: 13
CDR3: CASSRPGENIQYF
DNA: TGCGCCAGCAGTCGCCCGGGGGAGAATATTCAGTACTTC

size: NA
J: TRBJ2-1
D: NA
V: TRBV24-1
length: 16
CDR3: CATSAWGGREGNEQFF
DNA: TGTGCCACCAGTGCTTGGGGGGGCAGGGAGGGCAATGAGCAGTTCTTC

size: NA
J: TRBJ1-5
D: NA
V: TRBV10-3
length: 15
CDR3: CAISESAGPSQPQHF
DNA: TGTGCCATCAGTGAATCGGCAGGGCCCAGTCAGCCCCAGCATTTT

size: NA
J: TRBJ1-2
D: NA
V: TRBV6-5
length: 13
CDR3: CASRKTGGYGYTF
DNA: TGTGCCAGCAGGAAGACAGGCGGCTATGGCTACACCTTC

size: NA
J: TRBJ2-2
D: NA
V: TRBV30
length: 15
CDR3: CAWASLWGATGELFF
DNA: TGTGCCTGGGCCTCTTTGTGGGGAGCCACCGGGGAGCTGTTTTTT

size: once
J: TRBJ2-6
D: NA
V: TRBV30
length: 13
CDR3: CAWGGSPEDVLTF
DNA: TGTGCCTGGGGGGGGTCTCCCGAAGACGTCCTGACTTTC

size: NA
J: TRBJ1-2
D: NA
V: TRBV24-1
length: 16
CDR3: CATSDPGQGSNYGYTF
DNA: TGTGCCACCAGTGATCCAGGGCAGGGATCAAACTATGGCTACACCTTC

size: NA
J: TRBJ2-3
D: TRBD2
V: TRBV3-1/TRBV3-2
length: 16
CDR3: CASRRRSGGLTDTQYF
DNA: TGTGCCAGCAGGCGACGTAGCGGGGGACTCACAGATACGCAGTATTTT

size: NA
J: TRBJ2-7
D: TRBD1
V: TRBV18
length: 14
CDR3: CASSPGQVPVGQYF
DNA: TGTGCCAGCTCGCCAGGACAGGTCCCCGTGGGGCAGTACTTC

size: NA
J: TRBJ2-1
D: NA
V: TRBV21-1
length: 14
CDR3: CASSPGGVDNEQFF
DNA: TGTGCCAGCAGCCCAGGGGGCGTCGACAATGAGCAGTTCTTC

size: NA
J: TRBJ1-1
D: TRBD1
V: TRBV28
length: 14
CDR3: CASSSGQSSTEAFF
DNA: TGTGCCAGCAGTTCGGGACAGAGTTCGACTGAAGCTTTCTTT

size: NA
J: TRBJ1-4
D: NA
V: TRBV6-5
length: 15
CDR3: CASRNQGLGDEKLFF
DNA: TGTGCCAGCAGAAATCAGGGTCTCGGTGATGAAAAACTGTTTTTT

size: NA
J: TRBJ1-2
D: NA
V: TRBV5-6
length: 12
CDR3: CASSRTPYGYTF
DNA: TGTGCCAGCAGCAGGACACCGTATGGCTACACCTTC

size: NA
J: TRBJ2-3
D: NA
V: TRBV7-2
length: 13
CDR3: CASSSVAIDTQYF
DNA: TGTGCCAGCAGCTCGGTAGCCATAGATACGCAGTATTTT

size: NA
J: TRBJ1-1
D: NA
V: TRBV7-9
length: 15
CDR3: CASSPPGHLNTEAFF
DNA: TGTGCCAGCAGCCCGCCGGGACATCTGAACACTGAAGCTTTCTTT

size: NA
J: TRBJ1-2
D: NA
V: TRBV5-6
length: 12
CDR3: CASSLDWGSYTF
DNA: TGTGCCAGCAGCTTGGACTGGGGCTCCTACACCTTC

size: NA
J: TRBJ1-1
D: NA
V: TRBV9
length: 13
CDR3: CASSVEGGTEAFF
DNA: TGTGCCAGCAGCGTAGAGGGAGGTACTGAAGCTTTCTTT

size: NA
J: TRBJ1-2
D: TRBD1
V: TRBV30
length: 15
CDR3: CAWSPTRTGPWGYTF
DNA: TGTGCCTGGAGTCCCACGAGGACAGGCCCATGGGGCTACACCTTC

size: NA
J: TRBJ1-1
D: TRBD1
V: TRBV6-5
length: 15
CDR3: CASGRQGVGGTEAFF
DNA: TGTGCCAGCGGGAGACAGGGGGTAGGAGGCACTGAAGCTTTCTTT

size: NA
J: TRBJ2-7
D: NA
V: TRBV7-9
length: 13
CDR3: CASSPRGSYEQYF
DNA: TGTGCCAGCAGCCCTAGGGGGAGCTACGAGCAGTACTTC